The TCR beta chain under discussion was sequenced for a study of shared clonotypes between healthy human individuals. Study-level background: Samples came from two female and a few male donors aged 18 to 49. Each donor contributed plates that comprised three CD4 naive, three CD4 memory, two CD8 naive and one CD8 memory.

This CDR3 spans 16 amino acids. Germline CDR1 reads MGHRA; CDR2 reads YSYEKL. Trimming cost V 0 bases and J 5 bases; bases outside gene matches: 5. Of note for this clone: Its matching antigen is unknown.

Data came from immunoSEQ multiplex PCR; TCRdb stores just in-frame clones and leaves some out. Of 560,000 or so clones listed, approximately 96% are singletons. Naive-designated CD8 cells lacked CD45RO, were positively enriched for CCR7, and omitted terminally differentiated effector memory CD45RA+ cells. General study findings and limits: Across four donors, naive CD4 shared 5% to 6%, naive CD8 more than 3%, memory CD4 more than 2%, memory CD8 around 0.36%. The expectation was that sequencing depth would affect clonotype sharing among donors.

This clonotype was sampled from a woman in her twenties or thirties in good health. The sample taken for sequencing was naive CD8+ T cells sorted from blood. This chain joins TRBV4-1 and TRBJ1-4; 8 nucleotides align to TRBD1. CDR3 bases: TGCGCCAGCAGCCAAGAGGAAACAGGGGGGAATGAAAAACTGTTTTTT. Translation gives CASSQEETGGNEKLFF.